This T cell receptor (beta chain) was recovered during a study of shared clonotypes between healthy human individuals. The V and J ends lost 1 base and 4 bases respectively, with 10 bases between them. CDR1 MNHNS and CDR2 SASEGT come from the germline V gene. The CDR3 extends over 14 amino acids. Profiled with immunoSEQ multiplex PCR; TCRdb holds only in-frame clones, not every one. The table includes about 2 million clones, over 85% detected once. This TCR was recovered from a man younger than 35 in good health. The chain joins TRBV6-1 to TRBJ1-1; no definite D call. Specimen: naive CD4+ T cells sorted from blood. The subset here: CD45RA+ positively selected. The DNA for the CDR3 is TGTGCCAGCAGTGAAGGAGCACACATCACTGAAGCTTTCTTT. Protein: CASSEGAHITEAFF.